These 18 T cell receptor beta chains came from one sample sequenced in a study of graft-versus-host responses after intestinal transplantation. Some clones are missing from TCRdb's copy, which holds only in-frame ones; the method was immunoSEQ multiplex PCR. The sample consists of over 100,000 clones, over 80% of them appearing once. For these TCRs, the target antigens are not known. Specimen: unstimulated CD4+ T cells sorted from spleen or lymph node cells, collected before intestinal transplant. The origin of the receptors is a human donor who received an intestinal transplant.

The genes are TRBV7-9 and TRBJ1-1; D uncertain. Looked up from germline, CDR1 is SEHNR and CDR2 is FQNEAQ (reference sequence). The germline V and J ends were trimmed by 2 bases and 1 base, with 8 bases remaining between them. CDR3 length: 14 residues. CDR3: CASSLKRANTEAFF. CDR3 DNA sequence: TGTGCCAGCAGCTTAAAAAGGGCGAACACTGAAGCTTTCTTT.

The chain is built from TRBV19 and TRBJ2-7; the match to TRBD1 covers 8 bases. V shed 6 bases, J shed 2 bases, and the junction held 6 bases outside the gene matches. Per the germline V gene, CDR1 is LNHDA and CDR2 is SQIVND (reference sequence). The CDR3 loop spans 14 amino acids. For the CDR3, the DNA is TGTGCCAGTAGGAAAATCAGGGGGCCCTACGAGCAGTACTTC. Its protein product is CASRKIRGPYEQYF.

The chain recombines TRBV11-3 with TRBJ2-1; D remains unclear. The germline CDR1 and CDR2 sequences are SGHNT and YENEEA. V lost 5 bases to trimming and J lost 5 bases, with 16 bases between them. This CDR3 spans 15 amino acids. The CDR3 here is CASSKSALVNNEQFF. CDR3 sequence (DNA): TGTGCCAGCAGCAAAAGTGCTCTAGTGAACAATGAGCAGTTCTTC.

The V gene is TRBV18, the J gene TRBJ1-1; D gene uncertain. Trimming stripped 3 bases from V and 1 base from J, with 12 bases between. The CDR3 is made up of 15 amino acids. From germline, CDR1 is KGHSH and CDR2 LQKENI. The DNA for the CDR3 is TGTGCCAGCTCACCCTTAGGTGGGAGGAACACTGAAGCTTTCTTT. Residues: CASSPLGGRNTEAFF.

This chain's CDR3 is CASSRPGGRTDTQYF. As DNA, the CDR3 is TGTGCCAGTAGCCGTCCAGGGGGCAGGACAGATACGCAGTATTTT. The chain links TRBV19 to TRBJ2-3; 8 bases match TRBD1. V shed 6 bases and J 3 bases; nucleotides not matched to a gene: 8. Looked up from germline, CDR1 is LNHDA and CDR2 is SQIVND (reference sequence). The CDR3 consists of 15 residues. Combining the CDR3 with reference TRBV19 and TRBJ2-3 gives the whole variable domain DGGITQSPKYLFRKEGQNVTLSCEQNLNHDAMYWYRQDPGQGLRLIYYSQIVNDFQKGDIAEGYSVSREKKESFPLTVTSAQKNPTAFYLCASSRPGGRTDTQYFGPGTRLTVL.

The chain links TRBV14 to TRBJ1-2, with D possibly being TRBD1 (6 bases). The CDR3 has 18 amino acids. CDR1 and CDR2 from the germline V gene are SGHDN and FVKESK. V was clipped by 1 base and J by 1 base, with 19 bases between them. CDR3 residues: CASSQVGRGPLFNYGYTF. DNA of the CDR3: TGTGCCAGCAGCCAAGTTGGCAGGGGCCCACTGTTTAACTATGGCTACACCTTC.

The chain has TRBV27 and TRBJ2-7; possibly TRBD1 or TRBD2 for D (5 bases each). V dropped 5 bases and J dropped 3 bases, with 17 bases sitting between them. Germline CDR1 and CDR2: MNHEY and SMNVEV (reference sequence). The CDR3 has 15 residues. The DNA for the CDR3 is TGTGCCAGCAGTCCCCGAGGGGTGGGGGTCTACGAGCAGTACTTC. Residues: CASSPRGVGVYEQYF.

The J gene is TRBJ1-1, the V gene TRBV7-8; 8 nucleotides agree with TRBD1. Germline lookup yields CDR1 SGHVS and CDR2 FQNEAQ. With V trimmed by 6 bases and J by 0 bases, 9 bases remained unmatched. This CDR3 is built from 16 residues. Here the CDR3 reads CASSYKAGGLNTEAFF. The CDR3 DNA reads as TGTGCCAGCAGTTATAAGGCAGGGGGCCTGAACACTGAAGCTTTCTTT.

This chain connects TRBV9 to TRBJ1-5; unclear D gene. This CDR3 region has 13 residues. Trimming removed 4 bases at V and 5 bases at J, with 10 bases between. Germline CDR1 reads SGDLS; CDR2 reads YYNGEE. CDR3 sequence reads: CASSPHIDQPQHF. The CDR3 bases are TGTGCCAGCAGCCCCCACATAGATCAGCCCCAGCATTTT.

The chain employs TRBV6-1 and TRBJ2-7, with TRBD1 identical over 10 bases. The CDR3 is 13 residues long. Unmatched junction bases numbered 2, after V lost 6 bases and J lost 3 bases. Germline CDR1 reads MNHNS; CDR2 reads SASEGT. CDR3 sequence (DNA): TGTGCCAGCAGGAGGGACAGGGGCTACGAGCAGTACTTC. Amino acid sequence: CASRRDRGYEQYF.

The chain links TRBV2 to TRBJ2-6; 7 positions agree with TRBD1. The length of the CDR3 is 15 residues. The trim removed 4 bases at V and 2 bases at J, leaving 2 bases unmatched. CDR1 and CDR2 from the germline V gene are SNHLY and FYNNEI. CDR3 loop: CASSVTGAGANVLTF. CDR3 DNA: TGTGCCAGCAGTGTAACAGGGGCTGGGGCCAACGTCCTGACTTTC.

The chain uses TRBV4-1 and TRBJ2-3, with TRBD2 matching over 7 bases. The junction had 12 bases not matched to a gene; V was cut back by 3 bases and J by 0 bases. The CDR3 is made up of 18 amino acids. The V gene's germline CDR1 is MGHRA and CDR2 YSYEKL. CDR3 nucleotides: TGCGCCAGCAGCCAGGCTCATTCTAGCGGTCCTAGCACAGATACGCAGTATTTT. It translates to CASSQAHSSGPSTDTQYF.

With respect to this clone: At one boundary the junction diverges from the germline segment, which might be a read error. The chain carries TRBV11-2 and TRBJ1-5, with D unclear. This CDR3 is 13 amino acids long. Germline V CDR1 and CDR2: SGHAT, FQNNGV. This chain's CDR3 is CVSSLGSNQPQHF. The CDR3 DNA follows: TGTGTCAGCAGCTTAGGTAGCAATCAGCCCCAGCATTTT.

The chain links TRBV5-4 to TRBJ2-7; TRBD2 aligns across 7 bases. Looked up from germline, CDR1 is SGHNT and CDR2 is YYREEE (reference sequence). V shed 4 bases and J 2 bases; nucleotides not matched to a gene: 6. The CDR3 runs to 14 residues. The CDR3 DNA reads as TGTGCCAGCAGCCGCGGGGAGGGAACCTACGAGCAGTACTTC. This gives the protein CASSRGEGTYEQYF.

CDR3 protein: CASSPWTSGRRGEQYF. The CDR3 nucleotides are TGTGCCAGCAGTCCGTGGACTAGCGGGAGGAGAGGCGAGCAGTACTTC. The rearrangement links TRBV27 to TRBJ2-7, with 14 positions matching TRBD2. Germline loops: CDR1 MNHEY, CDR2 SMNVEV (reference sequence). Trimming removed 5 bases from V and 6 bases from J; junction bases left unmatched: 9. The CDR3 consists of 16 residues.

CDR3 nucleotide sequence: TGCGCCAGCAGCTACCAACCGACAGGGCGGCGGGGGGGCACCCTGACGGAGCAGTACTTC. Amino acid sequence: CASSYQPTGRRGGTLTEQYF. The chain joins TRBV5-1 to TRBJ2-7, with TRBD2 matching 9 bases. This CDR3 has 20 amino acids. CDR1 and CDR2 (germline): SGHRS, YFSETQ. Unmatched junction bases numbered 26, after V lost 3 bases and J lost 7 bases.

The chain carries TRBV30 and TRBJ1-2; D not certain. The CDR3 contains 13 residues. Germline-derived CDR1 and CDR2 are GTSNPN and SVGIG (reference sequence). Trimming pared 2 bases from V and 4 bases from J, leaving 11 bases between. In DNA, the CDR3 is TGTGCCTGGAGTCCGACACCATCCTATGGCTACACCTTC. It yields the protein CAWSPTPSYGYTF.

The chain links TRBV6-1 to TRBJ2-7; 13 nucleotides line up with TRBD2. The V and J ends lost 5 bases and 1 base, in that order; junction bases with no gene match: 2. The germline CDR1 and CDR2 sequences are MNHNS and SASEGT. This CDR3 comprises 15 residues. The CDR3 loop reads CASSLLAGGSYEQYF. The CDR3 bases are TGTGCCAGCAGTCTACTAGCGGGAGGGTCCTACGAGCAGTACTTC.